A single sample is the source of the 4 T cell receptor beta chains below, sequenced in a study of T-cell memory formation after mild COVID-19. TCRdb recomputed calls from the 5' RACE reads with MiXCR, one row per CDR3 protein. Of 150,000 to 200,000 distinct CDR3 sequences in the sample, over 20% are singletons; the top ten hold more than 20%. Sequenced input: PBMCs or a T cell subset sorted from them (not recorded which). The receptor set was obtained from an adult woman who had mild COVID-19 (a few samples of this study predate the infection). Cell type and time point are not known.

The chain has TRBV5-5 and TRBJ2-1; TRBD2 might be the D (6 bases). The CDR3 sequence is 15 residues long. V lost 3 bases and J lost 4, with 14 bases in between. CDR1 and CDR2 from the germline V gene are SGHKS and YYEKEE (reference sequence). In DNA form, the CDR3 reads TGTGCCAGCAGCTGGGTGGGGGGTACATACAATGAGCAGTTCTTC. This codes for CASSWVGGTYNEQFF. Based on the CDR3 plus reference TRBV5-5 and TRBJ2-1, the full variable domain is DAGVTQSPTHLIKTRGQQVTLRCSPISGHKSVSWYQQVLGQGPQFIFQYYEKEERGRGNFPDRFSARQFPNYSSELNVNALLLGDSALYLCASSWVGGTYNEQFFGPGTRLTVL.

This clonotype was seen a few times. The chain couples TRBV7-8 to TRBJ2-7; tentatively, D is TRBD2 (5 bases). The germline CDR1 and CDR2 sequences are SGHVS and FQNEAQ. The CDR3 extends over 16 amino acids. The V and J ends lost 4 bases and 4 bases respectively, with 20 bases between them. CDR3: CASSSLPTGILYEQYF. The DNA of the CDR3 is TGTGCCAGCAGCTCCCTCCCAACGGGGATCTTGTACGAGCAGTACTTC.

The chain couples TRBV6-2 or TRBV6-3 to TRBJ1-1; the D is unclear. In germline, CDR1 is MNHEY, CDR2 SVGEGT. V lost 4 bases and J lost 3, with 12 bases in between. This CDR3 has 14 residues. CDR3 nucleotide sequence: TGTGCCAGCAGTTTGAGGGCTGGGGACACTGAAGCTTTCTTT. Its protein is CASSLRAGDTEAFF.

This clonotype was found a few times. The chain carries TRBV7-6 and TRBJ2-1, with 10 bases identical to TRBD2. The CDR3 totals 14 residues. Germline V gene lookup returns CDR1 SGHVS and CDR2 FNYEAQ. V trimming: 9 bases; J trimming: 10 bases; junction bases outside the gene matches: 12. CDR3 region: CASNAVGTSAEQFF. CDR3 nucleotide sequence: TGTGCCAGTAACGCTGTGGGGACTAGCGCCGAGCAGTTCTTC.